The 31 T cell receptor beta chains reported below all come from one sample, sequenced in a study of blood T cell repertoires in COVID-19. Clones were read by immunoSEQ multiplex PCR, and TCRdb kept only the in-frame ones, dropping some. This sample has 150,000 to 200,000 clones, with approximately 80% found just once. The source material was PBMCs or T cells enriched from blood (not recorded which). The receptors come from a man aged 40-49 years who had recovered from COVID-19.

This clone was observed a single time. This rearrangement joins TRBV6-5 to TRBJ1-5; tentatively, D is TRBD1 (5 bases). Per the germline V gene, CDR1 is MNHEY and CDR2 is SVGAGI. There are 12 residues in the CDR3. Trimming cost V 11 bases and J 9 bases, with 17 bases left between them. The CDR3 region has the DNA TGTGCCGGGGGGGACGGGCTACGGCCCCAGCATTTT. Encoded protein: CAGGDGLRPQHF.

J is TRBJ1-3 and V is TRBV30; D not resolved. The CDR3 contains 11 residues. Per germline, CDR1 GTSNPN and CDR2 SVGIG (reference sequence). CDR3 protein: CAANSGNTIYF. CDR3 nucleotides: TGTGCTGCGAACTCTGGAAACACCATATATTTT.

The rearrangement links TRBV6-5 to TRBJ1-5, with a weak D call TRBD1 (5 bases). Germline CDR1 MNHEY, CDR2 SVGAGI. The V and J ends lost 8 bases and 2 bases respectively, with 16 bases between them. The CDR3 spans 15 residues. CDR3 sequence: CASGQPGGRNQPQHF. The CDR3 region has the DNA TGTGCCAGCGGACAACCGGGGGGACGCAATCAGCCCCAGCATTTT.

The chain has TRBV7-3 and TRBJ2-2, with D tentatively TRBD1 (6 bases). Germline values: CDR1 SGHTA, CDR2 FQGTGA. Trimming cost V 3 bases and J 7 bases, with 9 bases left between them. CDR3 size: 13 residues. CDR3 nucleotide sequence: TGTGCCAGCAGCTTTACAGGGTTCGGGGAGCTGTTTTTT. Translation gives CASSFTGFGELFF. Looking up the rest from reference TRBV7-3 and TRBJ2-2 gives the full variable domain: GAGVSQTPSNKVTEKGKYVELRCDPISGHTALYWYRQSLGQGPEFLIYFQGTGAADDSGLPNDRFFAVRPEGSVSTLKIQRTERGDSAVYLCASSFTGFGELFFGEGSRLTVL.

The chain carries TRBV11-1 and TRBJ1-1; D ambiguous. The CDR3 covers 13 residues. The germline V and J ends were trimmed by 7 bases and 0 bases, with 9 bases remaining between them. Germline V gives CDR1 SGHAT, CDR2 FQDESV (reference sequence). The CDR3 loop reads CASTSVMNTEAFF. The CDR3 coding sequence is TGTGCCAGCACCTCCGTAATGAACACTGAAGCTTTCTTT.

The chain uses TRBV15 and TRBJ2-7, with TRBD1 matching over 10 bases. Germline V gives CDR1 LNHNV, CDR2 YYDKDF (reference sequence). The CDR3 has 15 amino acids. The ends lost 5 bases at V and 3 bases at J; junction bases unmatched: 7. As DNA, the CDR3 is TGTGCCACCAGCGGGCCCCGGACAGGGGGCTACGAGCAGTACTTC. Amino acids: CATSGPRTGGYEQYF.

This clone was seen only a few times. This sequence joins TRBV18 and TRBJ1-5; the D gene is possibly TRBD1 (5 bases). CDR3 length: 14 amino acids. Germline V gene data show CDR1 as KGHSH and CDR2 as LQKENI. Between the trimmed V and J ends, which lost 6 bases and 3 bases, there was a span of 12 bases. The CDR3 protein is CASSPDKTNQPQHF. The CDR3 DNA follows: TGTGCCAGCTCCCCGGACAAGACCAATCAGCCCCAGCATTTT. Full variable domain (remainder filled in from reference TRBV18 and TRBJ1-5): NAGVMQNPRHLVRRRGQEARLRCSPMKGHSHVYWYRQLPEEGLKFMVYLQKENIIDESGMPKERFSAEFPKEGPSILRIQQVVRGDSAAYFCASSPDKTNQPQHFGDGTRLSIL.

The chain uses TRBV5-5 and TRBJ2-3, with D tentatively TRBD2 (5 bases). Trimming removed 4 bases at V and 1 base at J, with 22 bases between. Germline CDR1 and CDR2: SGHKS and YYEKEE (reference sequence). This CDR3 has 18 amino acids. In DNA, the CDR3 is TGTGCCAGCAGCACGGCGGTAGGTGGCGGGTCACGCACAGATACGCAGTATTTT. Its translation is CASSTAVGGGSRTDTQYF.

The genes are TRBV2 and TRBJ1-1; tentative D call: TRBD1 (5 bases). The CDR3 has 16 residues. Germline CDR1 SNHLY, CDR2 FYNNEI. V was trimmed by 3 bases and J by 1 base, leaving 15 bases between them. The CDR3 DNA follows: TGTGCCAGCAGTGAGGGGGGGTCCCCTTCGAACACTGAAGCTTTCTTT. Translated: CASSEGGSPSNTEAFF.

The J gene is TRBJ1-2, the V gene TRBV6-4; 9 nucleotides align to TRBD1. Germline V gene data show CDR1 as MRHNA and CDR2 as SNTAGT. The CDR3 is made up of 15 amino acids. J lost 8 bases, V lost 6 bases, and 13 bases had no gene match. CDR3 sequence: CASSREDRGREGYTF. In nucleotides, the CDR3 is TGTGCCAGCAGCAGGGAGGACAGGGGCCGGGAAGGCTACACCTTC.

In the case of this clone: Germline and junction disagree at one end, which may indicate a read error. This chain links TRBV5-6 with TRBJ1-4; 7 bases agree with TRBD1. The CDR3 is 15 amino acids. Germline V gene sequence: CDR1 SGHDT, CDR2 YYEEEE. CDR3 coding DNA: TGTGCCAGCAGGTTGGATGGGGCAGGGGGTGAAAAACTGTTTTTT. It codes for CASRLDGAGGEKLFF.

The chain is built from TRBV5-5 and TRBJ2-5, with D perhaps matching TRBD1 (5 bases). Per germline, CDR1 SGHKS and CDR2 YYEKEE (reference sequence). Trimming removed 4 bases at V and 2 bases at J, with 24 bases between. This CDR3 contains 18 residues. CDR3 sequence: CASSTKGAVYRSQETQYF. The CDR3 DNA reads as TGTGCCAGCAGCACCAAAGGGGCGGTTTACAGGTCGCAAGAGACCCAGTACTTC.

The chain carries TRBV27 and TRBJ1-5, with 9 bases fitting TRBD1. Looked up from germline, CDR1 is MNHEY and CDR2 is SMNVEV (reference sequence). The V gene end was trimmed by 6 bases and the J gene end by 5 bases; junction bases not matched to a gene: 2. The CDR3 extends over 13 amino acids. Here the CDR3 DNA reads TGTGCCAGCAGACGACAGGGGGATCAGCCCCAGCATTTT. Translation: CASRRQGDQPQHF.

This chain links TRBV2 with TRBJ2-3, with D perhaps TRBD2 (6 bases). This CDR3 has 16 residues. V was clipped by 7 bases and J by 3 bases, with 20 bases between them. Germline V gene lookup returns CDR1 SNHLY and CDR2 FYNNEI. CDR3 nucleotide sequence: TGTGCCAGCAAGAGAAGCGGGCTTGTCTTGACAGATACGCAGTATTTT. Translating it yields CASKRSGLVLTDTQYF.

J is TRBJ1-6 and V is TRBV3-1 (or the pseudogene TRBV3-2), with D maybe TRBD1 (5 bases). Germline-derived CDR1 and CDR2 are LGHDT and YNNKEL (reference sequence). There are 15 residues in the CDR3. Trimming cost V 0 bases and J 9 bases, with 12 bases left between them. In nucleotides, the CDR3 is TGTGCCAGCAGCCAAGATTTCGGGGGACGTTCACCCCTCCACTTT. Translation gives CASSQDFGGRSPLHF.

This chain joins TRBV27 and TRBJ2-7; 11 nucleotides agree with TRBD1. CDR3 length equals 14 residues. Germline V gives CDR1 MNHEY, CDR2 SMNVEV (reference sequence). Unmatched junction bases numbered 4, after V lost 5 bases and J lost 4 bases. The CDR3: CASSPGDRGYEQYF. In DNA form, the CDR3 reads TGTGCCAGCAGTCCAGGGGACAGGGGGTACGAGCAGTACTTC.

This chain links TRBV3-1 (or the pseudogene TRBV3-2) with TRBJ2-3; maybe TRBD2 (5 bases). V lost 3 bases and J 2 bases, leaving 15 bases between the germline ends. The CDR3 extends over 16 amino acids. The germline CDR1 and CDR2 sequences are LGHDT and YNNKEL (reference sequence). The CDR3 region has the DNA TGTGCCAGCAGCCACCCTGACGAGGGAAACACAGATACGCAGTATTTT. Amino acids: CASSHPDEGNTDTQYF.

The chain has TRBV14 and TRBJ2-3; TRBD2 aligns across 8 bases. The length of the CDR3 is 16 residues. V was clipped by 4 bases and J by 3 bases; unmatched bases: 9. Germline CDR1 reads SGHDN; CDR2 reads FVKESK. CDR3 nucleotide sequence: TGTGCCAGCAGCCGAGGCCGCGGGGGGTTGACAGATACGCAGTATTTT. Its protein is CASSRGRGGLTDTQYF.

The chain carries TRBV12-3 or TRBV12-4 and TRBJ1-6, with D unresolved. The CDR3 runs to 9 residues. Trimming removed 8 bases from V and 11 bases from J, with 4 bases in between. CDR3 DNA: TGTGCCAGCGGAGCACCCCTCCACTTT. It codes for CASGAPLHF.

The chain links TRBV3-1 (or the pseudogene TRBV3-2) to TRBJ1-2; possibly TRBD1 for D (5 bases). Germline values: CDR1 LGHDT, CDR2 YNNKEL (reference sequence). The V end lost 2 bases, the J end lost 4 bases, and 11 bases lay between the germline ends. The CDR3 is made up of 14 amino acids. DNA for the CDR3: TGTGCCAGCAGCCAACGACCGACAGCCTATGGCTACACCTTC. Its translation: CASSQRPTAYGYTF.

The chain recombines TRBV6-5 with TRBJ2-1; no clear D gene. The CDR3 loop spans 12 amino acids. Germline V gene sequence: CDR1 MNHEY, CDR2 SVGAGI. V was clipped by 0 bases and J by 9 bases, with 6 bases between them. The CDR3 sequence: CASSYSSIEQFF. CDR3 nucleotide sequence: TGTGCCAGCAGTTACTCGTCAATTGAGCAGTTCTTC.

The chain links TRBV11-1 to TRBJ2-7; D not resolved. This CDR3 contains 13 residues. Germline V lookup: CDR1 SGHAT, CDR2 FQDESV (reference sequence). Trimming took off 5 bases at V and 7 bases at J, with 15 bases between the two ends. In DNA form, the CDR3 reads TGTGCCAGCAGCGTAACGGCCGCAGGTGAGCAGTACTTC. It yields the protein CASSVTAAGEQYF.

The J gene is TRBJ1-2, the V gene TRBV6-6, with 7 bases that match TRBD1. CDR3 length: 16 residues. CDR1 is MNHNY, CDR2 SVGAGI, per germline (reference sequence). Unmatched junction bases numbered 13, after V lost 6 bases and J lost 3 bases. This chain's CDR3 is CASRADTGELYYGYTF. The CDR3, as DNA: TGTGCCAGCAGGGCCGATACAGGGGAGTTATACTATGGCTACACCTTC.

CDR3 bases: TGTGCCAGCATTAAAACCTCAGGGGACAATGAGCAGTTCTTC. This codes for CASIKTSGDNEQFF. J is TRBJ2-1 and V is TRBV27; possibly TRBD1 for D (6 bases). In germline, CDR1 is MNHEY, CDR2 SMNVEV (reference sequence). V lost 7 bases and J lost 5, with 15 bases in between. The CDR3 is made up of 14 amino acids.

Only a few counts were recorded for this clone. CDR3 loop: CASSPGQGSAVNQPQHF. For the CDR3, the DNA is TGTGCCAGCAGTCCGGGACAGGGATCCGCAGTGAATCAGCCCCAGCATTTT. The genes are TRBV2 and TRBJ1-5; 9 bases agree with TRBD1. V shed 5 bases and J 4 bases; nucleotides not matched to a gene: 12. Germline CDR1 is SNHLY and CDR2 is FYNNEI. The CDR3 contains 17 residues.

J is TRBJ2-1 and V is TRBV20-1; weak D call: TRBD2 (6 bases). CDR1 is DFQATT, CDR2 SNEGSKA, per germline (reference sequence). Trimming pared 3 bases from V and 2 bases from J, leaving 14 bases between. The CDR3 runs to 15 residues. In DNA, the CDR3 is TGCAGTGCTAGTTCGGCGGGGAAGCCCTACAATGAGCAGTTCTTC. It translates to CSASSAGKPYNEQFF.

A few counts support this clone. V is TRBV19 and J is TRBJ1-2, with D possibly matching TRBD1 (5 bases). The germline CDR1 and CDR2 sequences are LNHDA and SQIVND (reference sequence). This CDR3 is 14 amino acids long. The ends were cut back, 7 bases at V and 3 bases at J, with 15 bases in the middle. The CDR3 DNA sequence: TGTGCCAGTAAGAACAGGCAAGGTGACTATGGCTACACCTTC. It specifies CASKNRQGDYGYTF.

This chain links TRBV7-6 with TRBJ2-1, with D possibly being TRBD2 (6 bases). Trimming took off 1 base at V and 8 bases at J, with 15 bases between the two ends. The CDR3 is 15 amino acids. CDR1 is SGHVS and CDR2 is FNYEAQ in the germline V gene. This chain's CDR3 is CASSLVGPAGDEQFF. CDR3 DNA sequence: TGTGCCAGCAGCTTAGTAGGACCAGCGGGCGATGAGCAGTTCTTC.

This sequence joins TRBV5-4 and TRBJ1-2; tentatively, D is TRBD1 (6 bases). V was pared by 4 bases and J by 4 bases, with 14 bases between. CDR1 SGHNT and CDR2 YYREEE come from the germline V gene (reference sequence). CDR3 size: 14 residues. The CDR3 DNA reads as TGTGCCAGCAGCCGGGACAAGGGAGTCTATGGCTACACCTTC. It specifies CASSRDKGVYGYTF.

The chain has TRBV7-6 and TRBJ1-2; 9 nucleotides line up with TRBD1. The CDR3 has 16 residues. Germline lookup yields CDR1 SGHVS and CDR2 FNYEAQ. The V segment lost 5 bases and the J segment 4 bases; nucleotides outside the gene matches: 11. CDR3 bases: TGTGCCAGCAGCGCAGGGTCCGGACAGGGGATCTATGGCTACACCTTC. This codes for CASSAGSGQGIYGYTF.

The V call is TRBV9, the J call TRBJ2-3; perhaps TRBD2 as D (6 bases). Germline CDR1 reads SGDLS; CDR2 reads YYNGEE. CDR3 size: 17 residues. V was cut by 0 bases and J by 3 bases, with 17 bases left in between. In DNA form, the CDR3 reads TGTGCCAGCAGCGTAGAGGAGGGCAGACAAGTAACAGATACGCAGTATTTT. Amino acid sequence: CASSVEEGRQVTDTQYF.